These 19 T cell receptor beta chains came from one sample sequenced in a study of blood T cell repertoires in COVID-19. Using immunoSEQ multiplex PCR, the repertoire was profiled, and TCRdb retains in-frame clones only, with some absent. Of roughly 260,000 clones in the sample, roughly nine tenths are singletons; the top ten hold over 2.5%. Specimen: PBMCs or T cells enriched from blood (not recorded which). These TCRs come from a woman aged 18-29 years who had recovered from COVID-19.

J is TRBJ2-7 and V is TRBV7-8; D remains ambiguous. The CDR3 is 15 residues long. The V and J ends lost 0 bases and 2 bases respectively, with 11 bases between them. The germline gives CDR1 SGHVS, CDR2 FQNEAQ. The CDR3: CASSLASIAPYEQYF. CDR3 bases: TGTGCCAGCAGCTTAGCCAGCATAGCACCCTACGAGCAGTACTTC.

The chain joins TRBV7-8 to TRBJ1-5, with a weak D call TRBD1 (6 bases). The CDR3 has 17 residues. Germline CDR1 and CDR2: SGHVS and FQNEAQ. V was pared by 4 bases and J by 0 bases, with 16 bases between. Here the CDR3 reads CASSWKDRRYSNQPQHF. CDR3 bases: TGTGCCAGCAGCTGGAAGGACAGACGATATAGCAATCAGCCCCAGCATTTT.

This clone came up once. The V call is TRBV29-1, the J call TRBJ2-1; D gene uncertain. Germline CDR1 is SQVTM and CDR2 is ANQGSEA. CDR3 length: 10 residues. Trimming removed 7 bases at V and 2 bases at J, with 3 bases between. CDR3 sequence reads: CSGAYNEQFF. CDR3 nucleotide sequence: TGCAGCGGCGCCTACAATGAGCAGTTCTTC.

The chain couples TRBV5-1 to TRBJ2-5; perhaps TRBD2 as D (7 bases). The CDR3 consists of 15 residues. Germline values: CDR1 SGHRS, CDR2 YFSETQ. V was trimmed by 1 base and J by 6 bases, leaving 16 bases between them. The CDR3 protein is CASSLIGGGLQTQYF. The CDR3 nucleotides read TGCGCCAGCAGCTTGATTGGGGGGGGCCTACAGACCCAGTACTTC.

The V gene is TRBV4-3, the J gene TRBJ1-2; D is ambiguous. The CDR3 length is 16 residues. Germline V lookup: CDR1 LGHNA, CDR2 YSLEER. V lost 0 bases to trimming and J lost 0 bases, with 11 bases between them. The CDR3 nucleotides read TGCGCCAGCAGCCAAGAAGGCGGCATAACTAACTATGGCTACACCTTC. This encodes CASSQEGGITNYGYTF.

The chain uses TRBV6-5 and TRBJ2-1; TRBD2 matches 13 bases. CDR1 and CDR2 from the germline V gene are MNHEY and SVGAGI. Trimming removed 5 bases from V and 10 bases from J; junction bases left unmatched: 8. The CDR3 is made up of 15 amino acids. The CDR3 nucleotides are TGTGCCAGCAGTACACGGACTAGCGGGAGCGACGAGCAGTTCTTC. Its protein is CASSTRTSGSDEQFF.

This clone came up once. In DNA, the CDR3 is TGTGCCAGCAGCTTATCGCCAGGGGGTGAGACTGAAGCTTTCTTT. Its translation: CASSLSPGGETEAFF. The J gene is TRBJ1-1, the V gene TRBV5-5; 7 nucleotides align to TRBD1. Germline V CDR1 and CDR2: SGHKS, YYEKEE (reference sequence). The CDR3 sequence is 15 residues long. V dropped 2 bases and J dropped 5; count of bases not matched to a gene: 9.

The chain links TRBV4-1 to TRBJ2-3, with D hard to call. The length of the CDR3 is 14 residues. V lost 1 base and J lost 6, with 11 bases in between. Germline lookup yields CDR1 MGHRA and CDR2 YSYEKL. The CDR3 DNA is TGCGCCAGCAGCCAAGCAACTTCCCGGGATACGCAGTATTTT. Amino acids: CASSQATSRDTQYF.

The V call is TRBV28, the J call TRBJ2-7; 9 positions agree with TRBD2. This CDR3 region has 12 residues. V gave up 6 bases and J gave up 7 bases; unmatched junction bases: 4. The germline V gene has CDR1 MDHEN and CDR2 SYDVKM. The CDR3, as DNA: TGTGCCAGCAGGCGGGGGGGAGCGGAGCAGTACTTC. This gives the protein CASRRGGAEQYF.

This clone was counted only a few times. This sequence joins TRBV6-2 or TRBV6-3 and TRBJ2-1; D is unclear. Trimming took off 2 bases at V and 7 bases at J, with 3 bases between the two ends. Germline V lookup: CDR1 MNHEY, CDR2 SVGEGT. This CDR3 comprises 11 residues. Here the CDR3 reads CASSYPNEQFF. The DNA for the CDR3 is TGTGCCAGCAGTTACCCAAATGAGCAGTTCTTC.

This chain connects TRBV3-1 (or the pseudogene TRBV3-2) to TRBJ2-2; 7 nucleotides match TRBD2. The V gene's germline CDR1 is LGHDT and CDR2 YNNKEL (reference sequence). The CDR3 sequence is 17 residues long. After removal of 3 bases from V and 0 bases from J, the junction contained 7 bases not matched to a gene. The CDR3 region has the DNA TGTGCCAGCAGCCAGGACGTACTAGCGTCGAACACCGGGGAGCTGTTTTTT. Amino acids: CASSQDVLASNTGELFF.

The table lists this clone with a count of one. V usage is TRBV27 and J usage is TRBJ2-1; no clear D. The CDR3 runs 14 residues. Trimming cost V 2 bases and J 4 bases, with 9 bases left between them. CDR1 is MNHEY, CDR2 SMNVEV, per germline (reference sequence). This CDR3 is CASSLIGGYNEQFF. The DNA for the CDR3 is TGTGCCAGCAGTTTAATAGGCGGTTACAATGAGCAGTTCTTC.

About this clone itself: With only one base between it and a far larger clone, this is likely a read error. This sample also contains other DNA sequences that code for the same CDR3. This chain uses TRBV13 with TRBJ2-1; 13 bases map to TRBD2. This CDR3 has 15 residues. Trimming at V came to 4 bases and at J to 6 bases, leaving 3 bases not matched to a gene. Germline CDR1 and CDR2: PRHDT and FYEKMQ (reference sequence). The CDR3 DNA is TGTGCCAGCAGCTCTACTAGCGGGGGGGCCAATGAGCAGTTCTTC. Protein product: CASSSTSGGANEQFF.

This clone was observed a handful of times. The chain employs TRBV27 and TRBJ1-5; D is possibly TRBD1 (5 bases). V lost 2 bases and J 6 bases, leaving 8 bases between the germline ends. CDR1 is MNHEY, CDR2 SMNVEV, per germline (reference sequence). CDR3 length: 13 residues. CDR3 loop: CASSLQGRQPQHF. Here the CDR3 DNA reads TGTGCCAGCAGTTTACAGGGTCGTCAGCCCCAGCATTTT.

V gene TRBV27 combines with J gene TRBJ2-2; D is unclear. The CDR3 is made up of 12 amino acids. Trimming took 6 bases from V and 4 from J, leaving 6 bases between them. The germline gives CDR1 MNHEY, CDR2 SMNVEV (reference sequence). CDR3 amino acids: CASRQSTGELFF. The CDR3 DNA reads as TGTGCCAGCAGACAGAGCACCGGGGAGCTGTTTTTT.

The chain carries TRBV4-3 and TRBJ2-3; D perhaps matches TRBD1 (6 bases). Trimming stripped 3 bases from V and 1 base from J, with 23 bases between. The V gene's germline CDR1 is LGHNA and CDR2 YSLEER. The CDR3 consists of 19 residues. The CDR3 nucleotides read TGCGCCAGCAGCCAGGGACGAAGATTAGGGGGTTCGGGCACAGATACGCAGTATTTT. Translated, it gives CASSQGRRLGGSGTDTQYF.

This chain links TRBV11-3 with TRBJ2-3, with TRBD2 identical over 12 bases. Trimming took 4 bases from V and 2 from J; bases not matched to a gene: 4. The CDR3 sequence is 16 residues long. From germline, CDR1 is SGHNT and CDR2 YENEEA. In DNA form, the CDR3 reads TGTGCCAGCAGCTCAGGACTAGCGGGAACCACAGATACGCAGTATTTT. This gives the protein CASSSGLAGTTDTQYF.

The chain uses TRBV13 and TRBJ1-2; D is perhaps TRBD1 (5 bases). From germline, CDR1 is PRHDT and CDR2 FYEKMQ (reference sequence). Trimming removed 0 bases at V and 4 bases at J, with 9 bases between. The CDR3 has 14 residues. CDR3 residues: CASSLGAGTYGYTF. The CDR3 DNA follows: TGTGCCAGCAGCTTAGGCGCGGGGACCTATGGCTACACCTTC.

J is TRBJ1-2 and V is TRBV5-6, with 11 bases fitting TRBD1. V trimming: 7 bases; J trimming: 4 bases; junction bases outside the gene matches: 3. CDR1 SGHDT and CDR2 YYEEEE come from the germline V gene. This CDR3 has 13 amino acids. The CDR3 is CASGTGGFYGYTF. As DNA, the CDR3 is TGTGCCAGCGGGACAGGGGGTTTCTATGGCTACACCTTC. The whole variable domain, remainder taken from reference TRBV5-6 and TRBJ1-2, is DAGVTQSPTHLIKTRGQQVTLRCSPKSGHDTVSWYQQALGQGPQFIFQYYEEEERQRGNFPDRFSGHQFPNYSSELNVNALLLGDSALYLCASGTGGFYGYTFGSGTRLTVV.